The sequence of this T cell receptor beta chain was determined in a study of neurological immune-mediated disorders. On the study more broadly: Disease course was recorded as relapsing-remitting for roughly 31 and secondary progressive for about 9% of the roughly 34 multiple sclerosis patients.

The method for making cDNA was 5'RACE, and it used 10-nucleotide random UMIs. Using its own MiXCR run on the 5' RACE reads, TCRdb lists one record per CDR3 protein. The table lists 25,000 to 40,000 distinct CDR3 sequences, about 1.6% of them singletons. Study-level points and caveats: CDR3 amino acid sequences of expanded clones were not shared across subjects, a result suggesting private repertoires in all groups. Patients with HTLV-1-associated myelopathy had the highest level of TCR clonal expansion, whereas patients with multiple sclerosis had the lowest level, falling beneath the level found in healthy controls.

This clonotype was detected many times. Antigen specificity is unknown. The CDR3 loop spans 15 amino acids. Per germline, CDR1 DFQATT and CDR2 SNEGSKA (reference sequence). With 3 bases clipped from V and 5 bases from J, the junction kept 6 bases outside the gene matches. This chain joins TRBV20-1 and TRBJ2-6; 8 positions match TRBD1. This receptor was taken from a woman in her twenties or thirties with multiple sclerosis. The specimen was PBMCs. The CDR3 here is CSARSGGGWANVLTF. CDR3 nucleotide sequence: TGCAGTGCTAGGTCAGGGGGCGGTTGGGCCAACGTCCTGACTTTC.